This TCR beta chain was retrieved from a study of blood T cell repertoires in COVID-19 (dated by TCRdb to the early 2020s). Regarding the complete study: The collaborator samples originated in the United States, Italy and Spain and spanned the acute and convalescent phases of COVID-19. The material from the prospective study consisted of cDNA or gDNA derived from T cells, B-cell-depleted T cells, or PBMCs. Deeply sampled blood TCRbeta repertoires from subjects exposed to, actively infected with, or recovered from COVID-19 were included in the dataset. A freely available public database, intended as a resource for researchers studying the immune response to SARS-CoV-2, is where the repertoires were released. Samples came from the ongoing ImmuneRACE study (first 160 participants) plus 1,254 subjects from 6 global collaborators. Sample metadata almost always included a de-identified subject ID, COVID-19 status, age in years and sex. Where available, HLA class I and class II types were taken from metadata supplied by the sample provider and were not determined by assay-based typing. Points the paper makes about the study in general: The quantity of clinical and demographic metadata differed by source and by participant and was supplied without curation.

With regard to this clone: Its antigen remains undetermined. Base qualities were left out, and no much larger clone turns up one base away.

The cysteine opens and the phenylalanine closes a CDR3 of 14 amino acids. Solely the CDR3 DNA is kept, with 42 bases framed from the first base. Sequences SGHKS (CDR1) and YYEKEE (CDR2) are obtained from the germline V gene (reference sequence). V loses 4 bases of germline sequence and J loses 2 bases, and the interval between the two ends is 11 bases. TCRbeta CDR3 regions were amplified from genomic DNA using the immunoSEQ Assay, a bias-controlled multiplex PCR. Per the original workflow: Within the assay, amplification of reference gene primers was used to estimate how many nucleated cells each sample contained. To quantify the absolute abundance of each unique TCRbeta CDR3 rearrangement, sequence reads were collapsed and filtered. Productive Simpson clonality was computed per sample as the square root of Simpson's diversity index over productive rearrangements. TCRdb retrieved this table from immuneACCESS and kept in-frame rearrangements only. Not all clones are present; in checked studies, unresolved V genes account for under half, and no reason is known for the remainder. That table is the source of V, J and clone size, and D and trimming were worked out from the DNA. The sample contains approximately 38,000 clones, around 89% of them found a single time. Around 8.5% of the sample is held by the ten biggest clonotypes.

Each collaborating institution followed its own protocols to collect whole blood in K2EDTA tubes. Collaborator samples were shipped for TCRbeta analysis as frozen whole blood, isolated PBMCs, or DNA extracted from either sample type. Input material: peripheral blood. The chain is assembled from TRBV5-5 and TRBJ2-3; TRBD2 is a possible D gene, resting on 5 matching bases. This clonotype was obtained from a young man with active or convalescent COVID-19. The CDR3 protein sequence reads: CASSPRETTDTQYF. The bases read TGTGCCAGCAGCCCTAGGGAGACCACAGATACGCAGTATTTT. The entire variable domain, with the stretches around the CDR3 drawn from the reference TRBV5-5 and TRBJ2-3 proteins, is DAGVTQSPTHLIKTRGQQVTLRCSPISGHKSVSWYQQVLGQGPQFIFQYYEKEERGRGNFPDRFSARQFPNYSSELNVNALLLGDSALYLCASSPRETTDTQYFGPGTRLTVL.